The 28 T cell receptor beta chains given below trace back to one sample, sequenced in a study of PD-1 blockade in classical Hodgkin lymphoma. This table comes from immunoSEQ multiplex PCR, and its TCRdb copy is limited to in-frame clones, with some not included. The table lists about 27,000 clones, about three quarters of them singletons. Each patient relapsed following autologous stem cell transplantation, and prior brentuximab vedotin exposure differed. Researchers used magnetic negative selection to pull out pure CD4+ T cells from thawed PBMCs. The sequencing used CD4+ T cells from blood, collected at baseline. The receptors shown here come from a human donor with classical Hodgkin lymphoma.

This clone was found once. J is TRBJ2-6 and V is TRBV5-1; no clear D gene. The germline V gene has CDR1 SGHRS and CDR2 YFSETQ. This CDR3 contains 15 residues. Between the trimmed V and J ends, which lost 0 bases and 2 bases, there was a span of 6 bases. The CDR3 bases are TGCGCCAGCAGCTTGGAAGTTGCTGGGGCCAACGTCCTGACTTTC. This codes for CASSLEVAGANVLTF.

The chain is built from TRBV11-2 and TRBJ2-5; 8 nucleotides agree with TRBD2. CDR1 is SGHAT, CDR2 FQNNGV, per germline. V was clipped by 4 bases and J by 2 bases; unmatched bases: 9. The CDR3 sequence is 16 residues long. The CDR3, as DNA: TGTGCCAGCAGCTCCCCTTTTCGGGGGGGGCAAGAGACCCAGTACTTC. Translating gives CASSSPFRGGQETQYF.

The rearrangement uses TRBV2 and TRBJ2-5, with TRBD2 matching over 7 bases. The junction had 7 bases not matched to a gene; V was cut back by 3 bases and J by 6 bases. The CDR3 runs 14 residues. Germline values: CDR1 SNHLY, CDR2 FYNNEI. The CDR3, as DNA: TGTGCCAGCAGTGAGGGACTACCTTTGAAGACCCAGTACTTC. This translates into CASSEGLPLKTQYF.

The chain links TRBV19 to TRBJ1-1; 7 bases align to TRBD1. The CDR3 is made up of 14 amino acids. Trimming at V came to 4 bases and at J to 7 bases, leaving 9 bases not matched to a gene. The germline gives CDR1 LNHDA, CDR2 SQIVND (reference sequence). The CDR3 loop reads CASSNTGVGFEAFF. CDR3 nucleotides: TGTGCCAGTAGTAATACAGGGGTTGGGTTTGAAGCTTTCTTT.

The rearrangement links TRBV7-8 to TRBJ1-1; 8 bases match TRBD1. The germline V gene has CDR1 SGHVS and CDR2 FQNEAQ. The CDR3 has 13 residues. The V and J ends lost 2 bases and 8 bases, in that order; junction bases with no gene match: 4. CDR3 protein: CASSLTGDREAFF. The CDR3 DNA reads TGTGCCAGCAGCTTAACGGGGGACAGGGAAGCTTTCTTT.

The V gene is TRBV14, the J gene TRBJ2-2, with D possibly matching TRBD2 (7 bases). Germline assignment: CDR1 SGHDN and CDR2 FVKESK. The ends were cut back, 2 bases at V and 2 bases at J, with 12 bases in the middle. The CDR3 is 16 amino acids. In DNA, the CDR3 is TGTGCCAGCAGCCAACTGGGCGGGGGCAACACCGGGGAGCTGTTTTTT. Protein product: CASSQLGGGNTGELFF.

Written as DNA, the CDR3 is TGTGCCGAAAGCCCCCTGTCTCACACTGAAGCTTTCTTT. Translating gives CAESPLSHTEAFF. This chain joins TRBV30 and TRBJ1-1; D gene ambiguous. CDR1 and CDR2 from the germline V gene are GTSNPN and SVGIG (reference sequence). V was cut by 8 bases and J by 3 bases, with 16 bases left in between. The CDR3 is made up of 13 amino acids.

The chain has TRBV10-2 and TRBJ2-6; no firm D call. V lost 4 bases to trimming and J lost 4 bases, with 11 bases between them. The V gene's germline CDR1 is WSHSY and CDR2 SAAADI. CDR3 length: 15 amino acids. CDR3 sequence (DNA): TGCGCCAGCAGTGTAGTGCTGTCCGGGGCCAACGTCCTGACTTTC. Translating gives CASSVVLSGANVLTF.

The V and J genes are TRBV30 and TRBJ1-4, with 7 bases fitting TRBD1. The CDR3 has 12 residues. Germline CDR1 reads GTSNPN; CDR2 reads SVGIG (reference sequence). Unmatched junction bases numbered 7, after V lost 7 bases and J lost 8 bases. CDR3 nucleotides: TGTGCCTTAAAGACAGGGCGGGAAAAACTGTTTTTT. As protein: CALKTGREKLFF.

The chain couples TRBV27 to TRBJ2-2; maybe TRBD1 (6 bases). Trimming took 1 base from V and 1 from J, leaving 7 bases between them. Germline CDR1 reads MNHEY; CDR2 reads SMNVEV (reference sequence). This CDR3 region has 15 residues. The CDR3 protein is CASSLLDRNTGELFF. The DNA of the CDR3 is TGTGCCAGCAGTTTATTGGACAGGAACACCGGGGAGCTGTTTTTT.

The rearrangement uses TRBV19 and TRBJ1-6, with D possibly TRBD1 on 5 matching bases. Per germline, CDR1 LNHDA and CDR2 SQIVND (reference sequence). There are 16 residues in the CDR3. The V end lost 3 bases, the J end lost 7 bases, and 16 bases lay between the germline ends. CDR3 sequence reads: CASSILARQWNSPLHF. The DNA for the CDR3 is TGTGCCAGTAGTATTTTGGCGAGACAGTGGAATTCACCCCTCCACTTT.

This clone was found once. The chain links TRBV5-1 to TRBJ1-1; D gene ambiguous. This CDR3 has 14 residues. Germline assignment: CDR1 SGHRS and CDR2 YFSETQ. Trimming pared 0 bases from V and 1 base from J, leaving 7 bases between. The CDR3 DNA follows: TGCGCCAGCAGCTTGGACAGTCGGAACACTGAAGCTTTCTTT. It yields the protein CASSLDSRNTEAFF. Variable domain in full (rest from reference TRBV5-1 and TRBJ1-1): KAGVTQTPRYLIKTRGQQVTLSCSPISGHRSVSWYQQTPGQGLQFLFEYFSETQRNKGNFPGRFSGRQFSNSRSEMNVSTLELGDSALYLCASSLDSRNTEAFFGQGTRLTVV.

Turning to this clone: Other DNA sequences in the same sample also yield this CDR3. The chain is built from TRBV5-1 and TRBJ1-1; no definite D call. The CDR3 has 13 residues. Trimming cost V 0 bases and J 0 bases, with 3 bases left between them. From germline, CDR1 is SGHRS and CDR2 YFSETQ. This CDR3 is CASSLEVNTEAFF. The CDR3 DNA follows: TGCGCCAGCAGCTTGGAGGTGAACACTGAAGCTTTCTTT.

The CDR3 sequence: CASSITSGAWRDTGELFF. The CDR3 nucleotides are TGTGCCAGTAGTATCACTAGCGGGGCTTGGCGGGACACCGGGGAGCTGTTTTTT. The V gene is TRBV19, the J gene TRBJ2-2, with TRBD2 identical over 10 bases. This CDR3 has 18 amino acids. V lost 3 bases, J lost 3 bases, and 10 bases stayed unmatched. The germline V gene encodes CDR1 LNHDA and CDR2 SQIVND (reference sequence).

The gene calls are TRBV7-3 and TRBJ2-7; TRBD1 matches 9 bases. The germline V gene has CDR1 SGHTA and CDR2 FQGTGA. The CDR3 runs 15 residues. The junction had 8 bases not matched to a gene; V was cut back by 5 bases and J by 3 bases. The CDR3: CASSPAQGAYYEQYF. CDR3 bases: TGTGCCAGCAGCCCAGCACAGGGGGCGTACTACGAGCAGTACTTC.

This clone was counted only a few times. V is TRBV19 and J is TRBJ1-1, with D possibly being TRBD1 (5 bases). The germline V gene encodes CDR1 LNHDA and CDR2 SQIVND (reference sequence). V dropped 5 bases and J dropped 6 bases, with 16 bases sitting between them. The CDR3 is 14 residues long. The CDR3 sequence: CASSEQVGSAEAFF. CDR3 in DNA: TGTGCCAGTAGTGAACAGGTGGGAAGTGCTGAAGCTTTCTTT.

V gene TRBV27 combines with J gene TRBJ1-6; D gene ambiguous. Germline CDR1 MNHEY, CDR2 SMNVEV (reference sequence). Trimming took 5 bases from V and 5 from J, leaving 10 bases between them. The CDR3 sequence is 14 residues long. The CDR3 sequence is CASSPTTDNSPLHF. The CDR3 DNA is TGTGCCAGCAGTCCCACAACGGATAATTCACCCCTCCACTTT.

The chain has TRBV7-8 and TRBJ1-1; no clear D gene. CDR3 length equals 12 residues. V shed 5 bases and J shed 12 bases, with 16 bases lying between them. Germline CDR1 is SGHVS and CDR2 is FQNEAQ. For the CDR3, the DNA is TGTGCCAGCAGCCCACAACCAGAGAGGACTTTCTTT. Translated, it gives CASSPQPERTFF.

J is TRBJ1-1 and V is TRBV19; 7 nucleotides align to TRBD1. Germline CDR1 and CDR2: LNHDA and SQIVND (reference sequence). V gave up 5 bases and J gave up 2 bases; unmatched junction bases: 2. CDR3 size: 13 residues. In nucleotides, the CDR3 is TGTGCCAGTAGTTACAGGGGAAACACTGAAGCTTTCTTT. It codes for CASSYRGNTEAFF.

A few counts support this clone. The CDR3 DNA follows: TGTGCCAGTAGTATCGGTCGACGGCTTGGGACCTACGAGCAGTACTTC. This translates into CASSIGRRLGTYEQYF. The V and J genes are TRBV19 and TRBJ2-7; unclear D gene. Germline V gives CDR1 LNHDA, CDR2 SQIVND (reference sequence). This CDR3 has 16 amino acids. V lost 3 bases to trimming and J lost 2 bases, with 17 bases between them.

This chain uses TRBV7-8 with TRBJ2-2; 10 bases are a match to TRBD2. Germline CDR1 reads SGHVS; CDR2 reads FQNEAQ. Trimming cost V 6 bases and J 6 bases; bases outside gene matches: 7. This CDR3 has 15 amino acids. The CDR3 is CASRFSGTSAGELFF. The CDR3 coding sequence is TGTGCCAGCAGGTTCTCCGGGACTAGCGCCGGGGAGCTGTTTTTT.

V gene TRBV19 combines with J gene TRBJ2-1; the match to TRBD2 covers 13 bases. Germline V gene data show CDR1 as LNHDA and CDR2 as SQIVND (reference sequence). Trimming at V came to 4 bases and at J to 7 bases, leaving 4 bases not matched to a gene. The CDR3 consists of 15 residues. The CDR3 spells CASSSTGLAGNEQFF. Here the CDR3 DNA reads TGTGCCAGTAGTAGTACGGGACTAGCGGGGAATGAGCAGTTCTTC.

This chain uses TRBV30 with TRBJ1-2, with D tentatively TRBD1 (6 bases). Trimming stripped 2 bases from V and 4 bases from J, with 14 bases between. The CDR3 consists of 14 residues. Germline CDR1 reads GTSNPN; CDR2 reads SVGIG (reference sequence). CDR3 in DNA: TGTGCCTGGAGTATCTCCGGGACACCCTATGGCTACACCTTC. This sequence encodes CAWSISGTPYGYTF. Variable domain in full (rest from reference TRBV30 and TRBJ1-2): SQTIHQWPATLVQPVGSPLSLECTVEGTSNPNLYWYRQAAGRGLQLLFYSVGIGQISSEVPQNLSASRPQDRQFILSSKKLLLSDSGFYLCAWSISGTPYGYTFGSGTRLTVV.

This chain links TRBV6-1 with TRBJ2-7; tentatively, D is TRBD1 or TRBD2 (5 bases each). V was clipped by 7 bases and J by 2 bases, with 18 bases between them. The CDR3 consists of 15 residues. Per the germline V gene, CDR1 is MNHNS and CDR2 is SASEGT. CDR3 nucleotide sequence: TGTGCCAGCACCAGAAGTTTCGGGGACGCCTACGAGCAGTACTTC. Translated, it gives CASTRSFGDAYEQYF.

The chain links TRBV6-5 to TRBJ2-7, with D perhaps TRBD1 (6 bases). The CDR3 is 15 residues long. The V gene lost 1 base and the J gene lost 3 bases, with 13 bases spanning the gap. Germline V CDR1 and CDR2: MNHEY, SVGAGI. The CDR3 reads CASSYYRQADYEQYF. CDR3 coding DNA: TGTGCCAGCAGTTACTACCGACAGGCAGACTACGAGCAGTACTTC.

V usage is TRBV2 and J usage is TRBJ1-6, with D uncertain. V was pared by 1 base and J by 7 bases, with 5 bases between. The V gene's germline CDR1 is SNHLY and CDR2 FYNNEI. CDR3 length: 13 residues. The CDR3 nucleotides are TGTGCCAGCAGTGAAGTGCCAAATTCACCCCTCCACTTT. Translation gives CASSEVPNSPLHF.

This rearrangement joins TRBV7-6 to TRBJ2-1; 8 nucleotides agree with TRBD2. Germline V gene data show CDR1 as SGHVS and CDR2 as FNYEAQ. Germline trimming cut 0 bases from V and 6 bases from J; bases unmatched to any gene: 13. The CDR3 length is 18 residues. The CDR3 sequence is CASSLARVSGGAFNEQFF. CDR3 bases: TGTGCCAGCAGCTTAGCGCGGGTGTCGGGGGGGGCTTTCAATGAGCAGTTCTTC.

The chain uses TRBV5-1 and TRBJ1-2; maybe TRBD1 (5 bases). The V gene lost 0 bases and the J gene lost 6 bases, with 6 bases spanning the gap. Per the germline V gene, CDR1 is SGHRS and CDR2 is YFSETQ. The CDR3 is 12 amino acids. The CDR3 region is CASSLEQDGYTF. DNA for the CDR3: TGCGCCAGCAGCTTGGAACAGGATGGCTACACCTTC.